Listed below are T cell receptor beta chains from one sample, sequenced in a study of T-cell memory formation after mild COVID-19. TCRdb re-called the 5' RACE reads through MiXCR, storing one row per CDR3 protein. The sample lists around 340,000 distinct CDR3 sequences, roughly 20% occurring once. Material for sequencing was PBMCs or a T cell subset sorted from them (not recorded which). The receptors stem from an adult woman who had mild COVID-19 (a few samples of this study predate the infection). Cell type and time point are not known. The CDR3 runs from the conserved cysteine through the conserved F or W. D genes are given only for firm matches. Clone size is given for some rows only: seen once, a few or many times, or a class if the clone is expanded.

clone size	D gene	V gene	J gene	CDR3 protein	CDR3 DNA
.	.	TRBV12-3/TRBV12-4	TRBJ2-7	CASSSTMEQYF	TGTGCCAGCAGTTCCACAATGGAGCAGTACTTC
.	.	TRBV20-1	TRBJ2-7	CSEGWCGPLSYEQYF	TGCAGTGAAGGCTGGTGCGGTCCCCTCTCCTACGAGCAGTACTTC
few	TRBD2	TRBV6-5	TRBJ2-5	CASSYRRASGSRETQYF	TGTGCCAGCAGTTACCGTAGGGCTAGCGGGAGCAGAGAGACCCAGTACTTC
.	.	TRBV12-3/TRBV12-4	TRBJ1-1	CASSLERGWTEAFF	TGTGCCAGCAGTTTAGAGCGGGGGTGGACTGAAGCTTTCTTT
few	.	TRBV3-1	TRBJ2-7	CASSHEGEGVAYEQYF	TGTGCCAGCAGCCACGAAGGAGAGGGGGTGGCCTACGAGCAGTACTTC
many	.	TRBV12-3/TRBV12-4	TRBJ2-6	CASSLRSSGANVLTF	TGTGCCAGCAGTTTACGCAGCTCTGGGGCCAACGTCCTGACTTTC
few	TRBD1	TRBV20-1	TRBJ1-6	CSARPGQGAVYSPLHF	TGCAGTGCTAGACCGGGACAGGGGGCGGTATATTCACCCCTCCACTTT
.	.	TRBV5-1	TRBJ2-5	CASRSGEETQYF	TGCGCCAGCAGGTCAGGGGAAGAGACCCAGTACTTC
.	TRBD1	TRBV6-5	TRBJ2-5	CASSRQGAGETQYF	TGTGCCAGCAGTAGACAGGGGGCGGGGGAGACCCAGTACTTC
.	TRBD2	TRBV9	TRBJ2-1	CASSVLAGATNEQFF	TGTGCCAGCAGCGTTCTAGCGGGGGCAACAAATGAGCAGTTCTTC
few	TRBD1	TRBV6-6	TRBJ2-1	CASRPRGIGQGSLSEQFF	TGTGCCAGCCGACCTAGGGGGATTGGACAGGGCTCGTTAAGTGAGCAGTTCTTC
.	.	TRBV4-3	TRBJ1-1	CASSQDPRRNTEAFF	TGCGCCAGCAGCCAAGACCCCAGGAGGAACACTGAAGCTTTCTTT
.	.	TRBV6-6	TRBJ1-1	CASSSALAEAFF	TGTGCCAGCAGTTCAGCCCTAGCTGAAGCTTTCTTT
.	.	TRBV15	TRBJ1-1	CATSRYRDRDTEAFF	TGTGCCACCAGCAGATACAGGGATAGGGACACTGAAGCTTTCTTT
.	TRBD2	TRBV6-5	TRBJ2-1	CASSRFSTSGINEQFF	TGTGCCAGCAGCCGATTCTCCACTAGCGGGATTAATGAGCAGTTCTTC
few	TRBD2	TRBV4-1	TRBJ2-7	CASSQVAGGGSLEQYF	TGCGCCAGCAGCCAAGTGGCTGGCGGGGGATCTCTCGAGCAGTACTTC
.	.	TRBV5-1	TRBJ1-2	CASSLVGADGYTF	TGCGCCAGCAGCTTGGTTGGGGCCGATGGCTACACCTTC
few	.	TRBV9	TRBJ1-2	CASSVAQGRYGYTF	TGTGCCAGCAGCGTAGCTCAGGGCCGTTATGGCTACACCTTC
few	TRBD1	TRBV5-1	TRBJ2-1	CASSLGTGEDEQFF	TGCGCCAGCAGCTTGGGGACAGGGGAGGATGAGCAGTTCTTC
few	.	TRBV15	TRBJ2-2	CATSRDMAKNTGELFF	TGTGCCACCAGCAGAGATATGGCCAAAAACACCGGGGAGCTGTTTTTT
.	.	TRBV18	TRBJ2-3	CASSPLGHRITDTQYF	TGTGCCAGCTCACCTCTGGGACACCGAATCACAGATACGCAGTATTTT
few	TRBD2	TRBV11-2	TRBJ2-3	CASSGGSWDTQYF	TGTGCCAGCAGCGGCGGGAGTTGGGATACGCAGTATTTT
.	.	TRBV13	TRBJ2-7	CASSLAGVPYEQYF	TGTGCCAGCAGCTTAGCCGGGGTACCCTACGAGCAGTACTTC
.	TRBD2	TRBV5-1	TRBJ2-2	CASSGTSGRAIGGELFF	TGCGCCAGCAGCGGGACTAGCGGGAGGGCCATTGGCGGGGAGCTGTTTTTT
few	TRBD2	TRBV19	TRBJ2-7	CASSIGVTSGTYEQYF	TGTGCCAGTAGTATCGGGGTTACTAGCGGGACGTACGAGCAGTACTTC
.	.	TRBV29-1	TRBJ1-2	CSVDSNYGYTF	TGCAGCGTGGACAGTAACTATGGCTACACCTTC
.	.	TRBV10-3	TRBJ2-3	CAISDVGTETDTQYF	TGTGCCATCAGTGACGTGGGGACTGAGACGGATACGCAGTATTTT
.	.	TRBV7-3	TRBJ2-3	CASSFGAATDTQYF	TGTGCCAGCAGCTTTGGGGCAGCCACAGATACGCAGTATTTT
.	.	TRBV7-8	TRBJ2-5	CASSHQGFQETQYF	TGTGCCAGCAGTCATCAGGGCTTCCAAGAGACCCAGTACTTC
few	.	TRBV11-2	TRBJ1-1	CASSLAQMNTEAFF	TGTGCCAGCAGCTTAGCACAGATGAACACTGAAGCTTTCTTT
many	.	TRBV7-9	TRBJ2-1	CASSLGDVGEQFF	TGTGCCAGCAGCTTAGGAGACGTGGGTGAGCAGTTCTTC
once	.	TRBV6-5	TRBJ2-2	CASSYFSNTGELFF	TGTGCCAGCAGTTACTTTTCGAACACCGGGGAGCTGTTTTTT
.	.	TRBV20-1	TRBJ1-2	CSARGARENLGGYTF	TGCAGTGCTAGAGGGGCCAGAGAGAATTTGGGTGGCTACACCTTC
few	TRBD2	TRBV3-1	TRBJ2-7	CASSRKLAGRSYEQYF	TGTGCCAGCAGCCGGAAACTAGCGGGAAGGTCCTACGAGCAGTACTTC
.	.	TRBV6-5	TRBJ1-5	CASRQVSNQPQHF	TGTGCCTCCAGACAGGTTAGCAATCAGCCCCAGCATTTT
few	.	TRBV18	TRBJ1-2	CASSPWGNYGYTF	TGTGCCAGCTCACCATGGGGGAACTATGGCTACACCTTC
once	TRBD2	TRBV11-3	TRBJ2-1	CASSLARSSGSNEQFF	TGTGCCAGCAGCTTAGCGAGGTCTAGCGGATCAAATGAGCAGTTCTTC
few	.	TRBV19	TRBJ1-1	CASSTRLTEAFF	TGTGCCAGTAGTACCAGGCTAACTGAAGCTTTCTTT
.	TRBD2	TRBV12-3/TRBV12-4	TRBJ2-1	CASSLGTKNEQFF	TGTGCCAGCAGTTTGGGGACTAAAAATGAGCAGTTCTTC
few	.	TRBV12-3/TRBV12-4	TRBJ2-7	CASTKRRSYEQYF	TGTGCCAGCACCAAGCGCCGATCCTACGAGCAGTACTTC
few	.	TRBV7-2	TRBJ1-2	CASSTPRGHGYTF	TGTGCCAGCAGCACCCCCCGGGGCCATGGCTACACCTTC
.	TRBD2	TRBV6-5	TRBJ2-1	CASSPLNPGLAPLSEQFF	TGTGCCAGCAGCCCCCTCAACCCGGGACTAGCTCCTCTGAGTGAGCAGTTCTTC
.	.	TRBV20-1	TRBJ2-2	CSARGHQKIANTGELFF	TGCAGTGCTAGAGGTCACCAGAAGATCGCGAACACCGGGGAGCTGTTTTTT
.	.	TRBV7-2	TRBJ1-6	CASSLAGPLHF	TGTGCCAGCAGCCTGGCCGGGCCCCTCCACTTT
.	TRBD2	TRBV5-1	TRBJ2-7	CASSLGTSGAGYEQYF	TGCGCCAGCAGCCTTGGGACTAGCGGGGCTGGCTACGAGCAGTACTTC
few	.	TRBV11-2	TRBJ2-2	CASSLVSGLAGELFF	TGTGCCAGCAGCTTAGTTTCCGGCCTGGCCGGGGAGCTGTTTTTT
.	.	TRBV6-1	TRBJ2-7	CASSSQGSTYEQYF	TGTGCCAGCAGTAGCCAGGGTAGTACCTACGAGCAGTACTTC
few	TRBD2	TRBV7-2	TRBJ2-7	CASSPWGGGGYYEQYF	TGTGCCAGCAGCCCATGGGGGGGAGGAGGTTATTACGAGCAGTACTTC
.	.	TRBV27	TRBJ2-4	CASSSSAIQYF	TGTGCCAGCAGTTCATCGGCCATTCAGTACTTC
.	.	TRBV5-4	TRBJ2-3	CASSIGTASTDTQYF	TGTGCCAGCAGCATAGGTACAGCTAGCACAGATACGCAGTATTTT